These 29 T cell receptor beta chains came from one sample sequenced in a study of CD8+CD57+ T cells in acquired aplastic anemia. The use of genomic DNA as template underpinned the TCR beta VDJ and CDR3 profiling. TCRdb re-derived calls from the reads in MiXCR, one entry per CDR3 protein. The repertoire holds 65,000 or so distinct CDR3 sequences, with over 45% as singletons. Sequenced: sorted CD4+, CD8+, or CD8+CD57+ T cells (not recorded which) from PBMCs. These TCRs come from a human donor in good health, serving as a control.

This clonotype was seen at least ten times. The chain is built from TRBV30 and TRBJ2-7, with TRBD2 as a possible D gene (6 bases). CDR1 is GTSNPN and CDR2 is SVGIG in the germline V gene (reference sequence). The V gene lost 0 bases and the J gene lost 3 bases, with 12 bases spanning the gap. The CDR3 contains 14 residues. In nucleotides, the CDR3 is TGTGCCTGGAGTGTCGGGGGTAAACTCTACGAGCAGTACTTC. Translation: CAWSVGGKLYEQYF.

About this clonotype itself: One junction end disagrees with the germline gene, perhaps due to a read error. The chain uses TRBV7-9 and TRBJ1-1, with a possible D match to TRBD1 (5 bases). This CDR3 has 13 residues. The germline gives CDR1 SEHNR, CDR2 FQNEAQ (reference sequence). The CDR3 loop reads CASSQTVNTEAFF. Here the CDR3 DNA reads TGCGCCAGCAGCCAGACAGTGAACACTGAAGCTTTCTTT.

This chain uses TRBV7-3 with TRBJ1-6, with 10 bases identical to TRBD1. Looked up from germline, CDR1 is SGHTA and CDR2 is FQGTGA. V lost 1 base, J lost 7 bases, and 1 base stayed unmatched. The CDR3 runs to 15 residues. The CDR3 region is CASSLRDRGNSPLHF. CDR3 DNA: TGTGCCAGCAGCTTAAGGGACAGGGGAAATTCACCCCTCCACTTT.

The V call is TRBV2, the J call TRBJ1-3, with D tentatively TRBD1 (5 bases). This CDR3 contains 13 residues. Looked up from germline, CDR1 is SNHLY and CDR2 is FYNNEI. Trimming shortened V by 7 bases and J by 7 bases, and 14 bases separated the two germline ends. The CDR3 region is CASIYRTENTIYF. The CDR3 nucleotides are TGTGCCAGCATTTACAGGACCGAGAACACCATATATTTT.

CDR3 nucleotide sequence: TGCAGTGCTATCCCCGGGACAGACGTTGAGCAGTACTTC. It encodes CSAIPGTDVEQYF. The chain has TRBV20-1 and TRBJ2-7; 7 positions agree with TRBD1. J lost 7 bases, V lost 4 bases, and 10 bases had no gene match. The germline gives CDR1 DFQATT, CDR2 SNEGSKA (reference sequence). The length of the CDR3 is 13 residues.

This clonotype was found many times. The rearrangement uses TRBV11-3 and TRBJ1-1, with a weak D call TRBD1 (6 bases). The CDR3 extends over 13 amino acids. Trimming shortened V by 4 bases and J by 4 bases, and 10 bases separated the two germline ends. The germline gives CDR1 SGHNT, CDR2 YENEEA. The DNA for the CDR3 is TGTGCCAGCAGCTCAACAGGGCGCACTGAAGCTTTCTTT. Its protein is CASSSTGRTEAFF.

This sequence joins TRBV19 and TRBJ2-7; 12 nucleotides line up with TRBD2. The CDR3 is 14 residues long. In germline, CDR1 is LNHDA, CDR2 SQIVND (reference sequence). Trimming took 7 bases from V and 3 from J; bases not matched to a gene: 4. CDR3 residues: CASTLAGGGYEQYF. The CDR3 DNA is TGTGCCAGTACGCTAGCGGGAGGGGGCTACGAGCAGTACTTC.

A few counts support this clonotype. This likely comes from a read error, as the CDR3 has no conserved phenylalanine or tryptophan at its end. Because the CDR3's place on the DNA is in doubt, the DNA is left out and the CDR3 is given as listed by TCRdb. V gene TRBV29-1 combines with J gene TRBJ1-2; the D segment call TRBD1 is taken from the table without a DNA check. The CDR3 numbers 11 amino acids, ends counted. The germline CDR1 and CDR2 sequences are SQVTM and ANQGSEA. The CDR3 is CSVPGQGLGGL.

The chain joins TRBV29-1 to TRBJ1-5; TRBD1 might be the D (5 bases). Germline V lookup: CDR1 SQVTM, CDR2 ANQGSEA. V was pared by 6 bases and J by 2 bases, with 5 bases between. The CDR3 totals 11 residues. CDR3 amino acids: CSVGGNQPQHF. As DNA, the CDR3 is TGCAGCGTAGGGGGCAATCAGCCCCAGCATTTT.

This clonotype was recorded many times. This sequence joins TRBV27 and TRBJ2-1, with 8 nucleotides matching TRBD1. This CDR3 spans 15 amino acids. Germline CDR1 and CDR2: MNHEY and SMNVEV (reference sequence). The trim removed 0 bases at V and 9 bases at J, leaving 7 bases unmatched. The CDR3 DNA sequence: TGTGCCAGCAGTTTATCTCGGCAGGGGGCCGGTGAGCAGTTCTTC. Encoded protein: CASSLSRQGAGEQFF.

The J gene is TRBJ1-2, the V gene TRBV20-1, with D uncertain. CDR3 size: 13 residues. Germline assignment: CDR1 DFQATT and CDR2 SNEGSKA (reference sequence). Trimming left V 0 bases short and J 7 bases short, with 12 bases between. CDR3 region: CSARDLRGGGYTF. The DNA for the CDR3 is TGCAGTGCTAGAGATCTCCGGGGTGGTGGCTACACCTTC.

The gene calls are TRBV6-2 or TRBV6-3 and TRBJ1-2, with a possible D match to TRBD1 (6 bases). Germline V CDR1 and CDR2: MNHEY, SVGEGT. The CDR3 consists of 14 residues. V lost 0 bases and J 8 bases, leaving 13 bases between the germline ends. For the CDR3, the DNA is TGTGCCAGCAGTTACTCCCCGGGGGCGCAGGGCTACACCTTC. Residues: CASSYSPGAQGYTF.

The chain combines TRBV2 with TRBJ2-7; 9 positions agree with TRBD2. V was clipped by 3 bases and J by 3 bases; unmatched bases: 6. Germline CDR1 reads SNHLY; CDR2 reads FYNNEI. The CDR3 runs to 15 residues. CDR3 nucleotide sequence: TGTGCCAGCAGTGACAGACTAGCGGAGAACTACGAGCAGTACTTC. It yields the protein CASSDRLAENYEQYF.

This clonotype was counted once. J is TRBJ2-7 and V is TRBV9; 9 bases agree with TRBD2. Germline V gene sequence: CDR1 SGDLS, CDR2 YYNGEE. V shed 0 bases, J shed 7 bases, and the junction held 2 bases outside the gene matches. The CDR3 covers 13 residues. The CDR3 coding sequence is TGTGCCAGCAGCGTAGGTAGCGGGAGTGAGCAGTACTTC. It codes for CASSVGSGSEQYF.

This clonotype was picked up many times. The chain links TRBV11-3 to TRBJ2-5, with TRBD2 matching over 8 bases. J was trimmed by 5 bases and V by 5 bases; bases with no gene match: 10. Germline V lookup: CDR1 SGHNT, CDR2 YENEEA. The CDR3 totals 15 residues. The CDR3 protein is CASSLSAGVGETQYF. The CDR3 DNA sequence: TGTGCCAGCAGCCTATCAGCGGGAGTGGGGGAGACCCAGTACTTC. The whole variable domain, filled in from reference TRBV11-3 and TRBJ2-5, reads EAGVVQSPRYKIIEKKQPVAFWCNPISGHNTLYWYLQNLGQGPELLIRYENEEAVDDSQLPKDRFSAERLKGVDSTLKIQPAELGDSAVYLCASSLSAGVGETQYFGPGTRLLVL.

This clonotype was counted only a few times. The rearrangement links TRBV20-1 to TRBJ1-2; D remains unclear. Germline assignment: CDR1 DFQATT and CDR2 SNEGSKA (reference sequence). V was clipped by 3 bases and J by 8 bases, with 13 bases between them. The CDR3 sequence is 12 residues long. The CDR3 DNA is TGCAGTGCTAGGGCGGGGTCGGAAGGCTACACCTTC. Translation: CSARAGSEGYTF.

The V and J genes are TRBV24-1 and TRBJ2-7; tentatively, D is TRBD1 (6 bases). CDR1 is KGHDR and CDR2 is SFDVKD in the germline V gene. V lost 3 bases to trimming and J lost 6 bases, with 14 bases between them. The CDR3 length is 14 residues. The CDR3 sequence is CATSDKQGEGEQYF. The CDR3 DNA is TGTGCCACCAGTGATAAACAGGGTGAGGGCGAGCAGTACTTC.

The rearrangement uses TRBV29-1 and TRBJ2-1, with D possibly TRBD2 on 6 matching bases. The CDR3 loop spans 14 amino acids. Germline V lookup: CDR1 SQVTM, CDR2 ANQGSEA. Trimming pared 3 bases from V and 0 bases from J, leaving 9 bases between. The DNA for the CDR3 is TGCAGCGTTGAGGGGACTGGCTCCTACAATGAGCAGTTCTTC. Translation gives CSVEGTGSYNEQFF.

The sample holds many counts of this clonotype. The chain carries TRBV27 and TRBJ2-5; TRBD2 agrees at 10 bases. The V segment lost 10 bases and the J segment 5 bases; nucleotides outside the gene matches: 7. This CDR3 contains 13 residues. Looked up from germline, CDR1 is MNHEY and CDR2 is SMNVEV (reference sequence). CDR3 nucleotides: TGTGCCACCCGGACTAGCGGCGTGGAGACCCAGTACTTC. Protein: CATRTSGVETQYF.

This chain connects TRBV27 to TRBJ1-2; no clear D gene. Germline-derived CDR1 and CDR2 are MNHEY and SMNVEV (reference sequence). V was cut by 2 bases and J by 8 bases, with 12 bases left in between. The CDR3 runs to 13 residues. DNA for the CDR3: TGTGCCAGCAGTTTAGGAGGGTCTCGAGGCTACACCTTC. Amino acids: CASSLGGSRGYTF.

A note on this clonotype: The CDR3 end shows no conserved phenylalanine or tryptophan, and so a read error is likely. The rearrangement joins TRBV5-5 to TRBJ1-1; the match to TRBD1 covers 7 bases. After removal of 5 bases from V and 0 bases from J, the junction contained 1 base not matched to a gene. CDR3 size: 13 residues. Germline CDR1 reads SGHKS; CDR2 reads YYEKEE (reference sequence). The CDR3 sequence: CASRQGLNTEAFL. The DNA for the CDR3 is TGTGCCAGCAGACAGGGGTTGAACACTGAAGCTTTCCTT.

The rearrangement joins TRBV19 to TRBJ1-1, with unresolved D. Trimming removed 1 base from V and 0 bases from J, with 12 bases in between. The CDR3 is 16 residues long. CDR1 is LNHDA, CDR2 SQIVND, per germline (reference sequence). The CDR3 region has the DNA TGTGCCAGTAGTATAGGGGGATGGACCATGAACACTGAAGCTTTCTTT. This encodes CASSIGGWTMNTEAFF.

This clonotype was recorded at least ten times. V and J are TRBV12-3 or TRBV12-4 and TRBJ2-3; D is uncertain. The CDR3 has 17 amino acids. V lost 6 bases and J 3 bases, leaving 22 bases between the germline ends. The CDR3 sequence: CASSPQARPARTDTQYF. In DNA, the CDR3 is TGTGCCAGCAGCCCCCAAGCCAGGCCAGCGCGGACAGATACGCAGTATTTT.

The CDR3 nucleotides read TGTGCCAGCAGTCCTGGACTAGCGGGAAACAATGAGCAGTTCTTC. Its protein is CASSPGLAGNNEQFF. This chain joins TRBV12-3 or TRBV12-4 and TRBJ2-1, with 12 bases identical to TRBD2. This CDR3 comprises 15 residues. V lost 5 bases, J lost 5 bases, and 4 bases stayed unmatched.

This clonotype was seen ten or more times. The chain is built from TRBV5-6 and TRBJ1-1, with D perhaps matching TRBD1 (5 bases). Trimming took off 3 bases at V and 0 bases at J, with 9 bases between the two ends. The CDR3 runs 14 residues. CDR1 is SGHDT and CDR2 is YYEEEE in the germline V gene. The CDR3 spells CASSWTNLNTEAFF. CDR3 nucleotide sequence: TGTGCCAGCAGCTGGACAAACCTGAACACTGAAGCTTTCTTT.

The chain carries TRBV15 and TRBJ1-2, with D unclear. The V gene lost 5 bases and the J gene lost 0 bases, with 10 bases spanning the gap. The CDR3 sequence is 14 residues long. Germline CDR1 and CDR2: LNHNV and YYDKDF (reference sequence). The CDR3 spells CATSYGTANYGYTF. The CDR3 DNA sequence: TGTGCCACCAGCTATGGTACAGCTAACTATGGCTACACCTTC.

Many counts were recorded for this clonotype. This chain links TRBV7-6 with TRBJ1-5; no definite D call. Trimming removed 1 base at V and 0 bases at J, with 7 bases between. Germline V gene lookup returns CDR1 SGHVS and CDR2 FNYEAQ. The CDR3 runs 15 residues. CDR3 sequence reads: CASSLGAVSNQPQHF. CDR3 DNA: TGTGCCAGCAGCTTAGGTGCAGTTAGCAATCAGCCCCAGCATTTT.

The gene calls are TRBV6-1 and TRBJ1-6; D unclear. Germline assignment: CDR1 MNHNS and CDR2 SASEGT. Trimming cost V 10 bases and J 4 bases, with 11 bases left between them. The CDR3 runs 13 residues. The CDR3 here is CATLTSYNSPLHF. The CDR3 coding sequence is TGTGCCACCCTGACGTCATATAATTCACCCCTCCACTTT.

The rearrangement uses TRBV20-1 and TRBJ1-6; a possible D gene is TRBD1 (5 bases). The CDR3 spans 15 residues. Germline assignment: CDR1 DFQATT and CDR2 SNEGSKA (reference sequence). V was trimmed by 4 bases and J by 10 bases, leaving 20 bases between them. The CDR3 DNA sequence: TGCAGTGCTACGGTATTAGGGGAATCTCGATCACCCCTCCACTTT. It translates to CSATVLGESRSPLHF.